This TCR beta chain emerged from a study of CD8 T cells in ankylosing spondylitis. Findings of the study overall: From matched ankylosing spondylitis synovial fluid, disease-linked clones were reportedly recovered at significantly enriched levels.

About this clonotype: What it binds is unknown.

Quantitative barcoded 5'-RACE was used to prepare TCR beta libraries. TCRdb re-called the 5' RACE reads with MiXCR, one entry per CDR3 protein. The sample contains approximately 110,000 distinct CDR3 sequences, 20% to 30% of which appear only once. The receptor was isolated from a male donor with ankylosing spondylitis. What was sequenced was synovial fluid, either unsorted or a sorted T cell fraction (not recorded which).

The CDR3 DNA reads as TGTGCCAGCAGCGTGGGACTAGCGGCCGGGGAGCTGTTTTTT. Translated, it gives CASSVGLAAGELFF. V gene TRBV6-1 combines with J gene TRBJ2-2; 11 bases agree with TRBD2. J lost 6 bases, V lost 6 bases, and 3 bases had no gene match. The CDR3 consists of 14 residues. CDR1 and CDR2 (germline): MNHNS, SASEGT.